This TCR beta chain was profiled in a study of long-term antiretroviral therapy in people with HIV. Germline CDR1 is SNHLY and CDR2 is FYNNEI. CDR3 length: 10 amino acids. The V and J ends lost 6 bases and 3 bases respectively, with 3 bases between them. Sequencing relied on immunoSEQ assay v3.0, run at survey level. Samples were sequenced targeting roughly 40,000-50,000 T-cell genomes each. Only in-frame clones appear in the TCRdb table, and some are missing; sequencing was by immunoSEQ multiplex PCR. The sample has 20,000 to 30,000 clones; around 90% are singletons. The V and J genes are TRBV2 and TRBJ2-7; unclear D gene. The TCR was taken from a man in his forties or fifties with HIV. The source was unsorted PBMCs, collected 1.8 years before starting antiretroviral therapy. This chain's CDR3 is CASRNYEQYF. CDR3 sequence (DNA): TGTGCCAGCAGGAACTACGAGCAGTACTTC.